This T cell receptor (beta chain) is from a study of T-cell reconstitution after alpha-beta-depleted transplantation in children. The library targeted TCRbeta and was prepared with unique molecular identifiers. A single record per CDR3 protein comes from TCRdb applying MiXCR to the PCR reads. The sample shows a few hundred thousand distinct CDR3 sequences, roughly an eighth of them seen only once. CDR1 and CDR2 (germline): MNHEY, SVGEGT. V shed 6 bases and J 3 bases; nucleotides not matched to a gene: 11. The CDR3 loop spans 16 amino acids. Material: PBMCs from the stem cell graft donor, obtained from the stem cell graft. The chain employs TRBV6-2 or TRBV6-3 and TRBJ1-5; 7 nucleotides match TRBD1. The TCR originated in a human donor who donated a stem cell graft to a child with combined immunodeficiency. DNA of the CDR3: TGTGCCAGCAGCTTAGACAGGGAGGGACTCAATCAGCCCCAGCATTTT. Protein sequence: CASSLDREGLNQPQHF.